This TCR beta chain derives from a study of OX40 agonist ivuxolimab in advanced cancers. Turning to this clone: Antigen: not known.

CDR3 size: 15 residues. V dropped 1 base and J dropped 0 bases, with 8 bases sitting between them. Germline loops: CDR1 MGHRA, CDR2 YSYEKL. Autoimmune disease history or systemic immunosuppression meant exclusion. The data were produced by immunoSEQ multiplex PCR, yet TCRdb's version contains in-frame clones alone and is incomplete. The sample comprises 60,000 or so clones, around 86% of which are singletons, and about 0.88% rests with the top ten. Broader study findings: In the 0.1-3.0 mg/kg groups, partial responders showed among the lowest expansion.

Sequenced here: CD4+ or CD8+ T cells sorted from blood, sampled in a trial of the OX40 agonist ivuxolimab. V is TRBV4-1 and J is TRBJ2-3, with D tentatively TRBD2 (6 bases). The receptor was isolated from an adult with an advanced solid tumor such as melanoma, head and neck, liver or kidney cancer. CDR3 sequence (DNA): TGCGCCAGCAGCCAAGCGGGGACTAGCACAGATACGCAGTATTTT. It yields the protein CASSQAGTSTDTQYF.